The 22 T cell receptor beta chains below come from one sample, sequenced in a study of patients and donors after allogeneic stem cell transplantation. Each CDR3 protein is one row after TCRdb ran MiXCR on the RT-PCR reads. The data show about 960,000 distinct CDR3 sequences, about a sixth seen once. The sample was blood, either unsorted or a sorted T cell fraction (not recorded which). The receptors stem from a human donor who was either an allogeneic HSCT recipient or a stem cell or donor lymphocyte infusion donor (not recorded which). It is not recorded whose cells these are; they may come from a transplant donor.

This sequence joins TRBV5-1 and TRBJ2-7; 9 nucleotides agree with TRBD1. This CDR3 contains 14 residues. Germline-derived CDR1 and CDR2 are SGHRS and YFSETQ. With V trimmed by 4 bases and J by 5 bases, 7 bases remained unmatched. CDR3: CASSPSGTGNEQYF. Here the CDR3 DNA reads TGCGCCAGCAGCCCCTCCGGGACAGGGAACGAGCAGTACTTC.

This rearrangement joins TRBV2 to TRBJ1-2, with a possible D match to TRBD1 (6 bases). The CDR3 spans 15 residues. V shed 6 bases and J shed 8 bases, with 22 bases lying between them. The germline CDR1 and CDR2 sequences are SNHLY and FYNNEI. CDR3 residues: CASSELKGGLEGYTF. CDR3 coding DNA: TGTGCCAGCAGCGAACTCAAGGGGGGGCTCGAAGGCTACACCTTC.

This rearrangement joins TRBV5-1 to TRBJ2-4; D is unclear. This CDR3 region has 14 residues. V was cut by 1 base and J by 8 bases, with 13 bases left in between. In germline, CDR1 is SGHRS, CDR2 YFSETQ. The CDR3, as DNA: TGCGCCAGCAGCTTGACAGAAGGGCAGGACATTCAGTACTTC. This translates into CASSLTEGQDIQYF.

This sequence joins TRBV18 and TRBJ2-2, with 9 nucleotides matching TRBD1. Germline lookup yields CDR1 KGHSH and CDR2 LQKENI. CDR3 length: 17 residues. The ends lost 2 bases at V and 1 base at J; junction bases unmatched: 5. The CDR3 DNA reads as TGTGCCAGCTCACCAAGGACAGGGGACAAGAACACCGGGGAGCTGTTTTTT. Its translation: CASSPRTGDKNTGELFF.

This clonotype was observed a few times. CDR3 nucleotides: TGTGCCAGCAGCCCAAGGAGTGGCGAGACCCAGTACTTC. This encodes CASSPRSGETQYF. The J gene is TRBJ2-5, the V gene TRBV7-6; D is ambiguous. Trimming took off 5 bases at V and 5 bases at J, with 12 bases between the two ends. The length of the CDR3 is 13 residues. Germline CDR1 and CDR2: SGHVS and FNYEAQ.

This clonotype was picked up one time. The chain links TRBV12-3 or TRBV12-4 to TRBJ1-5; perhaps TRBD1 as D (6 bases). The CDR3 consists of 17 residues. Between the trimmed V and J ends, which lost 5 bases and 6 bases, there was a span of 23 bases. The CDR3 loop is CASSPGHLGKAVQPQHF. The CDR3 nucleotides are TGTGCCAGCAGTCCGGGACATCTGGGAAAGGCTGTTCAGCCCCAGCATTTT.

The table lists this clonotype with a few counts. The V and J genes are TRBV4-2 and TRBJ1-2; 10 bases are shared with TRBD1. Per germline, CDR1 LGHNA and CDR2 YNFKEQ. Trimming took 2 bases from V and 3 from J; bases not matched to a gene: 3. The CDR3 covers 15 residues. The CDR3 DNA follows: TGTGCCAGCAGCCAACCGGGACAGGGGTACTATGGCTACACCTTC. It translates to CASSQPGQGYYGYTF.

The J gene is TRBJ1-1, the V gene TRBV5-5, with 7 bases aligning to TRBD1. After removal of 4 bases from V and 0 bases from J, the junction contained 9 bases not matched to a gene. CDR3 length: 16 amino acids. Germline values: CDR1 SGHKS, CDR2 YYEKEE (reference sequence). The CDR3 reads CASSLGHGTVNTEAFF. The CDR3, as DNA: TGTGCCAGCAGCCTCGGCCACGGGACAGTGAACACTGAAGCTTTCTTT. The whole variable domain, remainder taken from reference TRBV5-5 and TRBJ1-1, is DAGVTQSPTHLIKTRGQQVTLRCSPISGHKSVSWYQQVLGQGPQFIFQYYEKEERGRGNFPDRFSARQFPNYSSELNVNALLLGDSALYLCASSLGHGTVNTEAFFGQGTRLTVV.

This clonotype was found a few times. V is TRBV7-8 and J is TRBJ2-5; tentatively, D is TRBD2 (5 bases). Trimming shortened V by 2 bases and J by 3 bases, and 13 bases separated the two germline ends. CDR3 length: 15 amino acids. Germline CDR1 reads SGHVS; CDR2 reads FQNEAQ. The chain's CDR3 is CASSLYERREETQYF. CDR3 coding DNA: TGTGCCAGCAGCTTATACGAGCGGAGAGAAGAGACCCAGTACTTC.

The chain employs TRBV11-2 and TRBJ2-1; no firm D call. Trimming pared 2 bases from V and 2 bases from J, leaving 10 bases between. The germline V gene has CDR1 SGHAT and CDR2 FQNNGV. This CDR3 has 15 amino acids. CDR3 sequence reads: CASSLHGPAYNEQFF. CDR3 nucleotides: TGTGCCAGCAGCTTACACGGCCCGGCCTACAATGAGCAGTTCTTC.

This clonotype was counted between two and nine times. This chain uses TRBV10-3 with TRBJ1-2, with TRBD1 matching 8 bases. Trimming cost V 7 bases and J 4 bases; bases outside gene matches: 5. Germline lookup yields CDR1 ENHRY and CDR2 SYGVKD. The CDR3 has 13 amino acids. CDR3 region: CAITGQGGYGYTF. The CDR3 DNA follows: TGTGCCATCACCGGACAGGGAGGCTATGGCTACACCTTC.

Ten or more counts support this clonotype. The J gene is TRBJ1-1, the V gene TRBV12-3 or TRBV12-4; D is perhaps TRBD1 (5 bases). V lost 1 base and J lost 7, with 10 bases in between. CDR3 size: 13 residues. The CDR3 loop reads CASSLDRGGEAFF. In nucleotides, the CDR3 is TGTGCCAGCAGTTTAGACCGGGGGGGTGAAGCTTTCTTT.

This clonotype was detected a few times. The rearrangement links TRBV19 to TRBJ1-1; D remains unclear. The germline CDR1 and CDR2 sequences are LNHDA and SQIVND (reference sequence). CDR3 length: 14 amino acids. Trimming removed 9 bases from V and 0 bases from J, with 14 bases in between. The CDR3 region is CASRSTYMNTEAFF. The CDR3 nucleotides read TGTGCCAGCCGGTCCACGTACATGAACACTGAAGCTTTCTTT.

This clonotype was seen at least ten times. The V gene is TRBV27, the J gene TRBJ2-1, with TRBD2 matching 7 bases. The V gene's germline CDR1 is MNHEY and CDR2 SMNVEV (reference sequence). Trimming cost V 6 bases and J 2 bases; bases outside gene matches: 13. This CDR3 contains 17 residues. Written as DNA, the CDR3 is TGTGCCAGCAGAACATTTGGGGGGGAGTACACCTACAATGAGCAGTTCTTC. It translates to CASRTFGGEYTYNEQFF.

This chain connects TRBV9 to TRBJ2-7; a possible D gene is TRBD2 (5 bases). The CDR3 runs 15 residues. Germline lookup yields CDR1 SGDLS and CDR2 YYNGEE. Trimming cost V 0 bases and J 7 bases, with 17 bases left between them. CDR3 DNA sequence: TGTGCCAGCAGCGTAGAGGCTAGCCCCTACCCGGAGCAGTACTTC. It is translated as CASSVEASPYPEQYF.

This clonotype appeared many times. The J gene is TRBJ2-1, the V gene TRBV10-3, with unresolved D. The CDR3 is 13 residues long. Germline V lookup: CDR1 ENHRY, CDR2 SYGVKD. V was shortened by 6 bases and J by 5 bases, with 11 bases between the two germline ends. CDR3 sequence reads: CAIRPDGDNEQFF. The DNA of the CDR3 is TGTGCCATCAGGCCGGACGGTGACAATGAGCAGTTCTTC.

This chain uses TRBV7-9 with TRBJ2-7; 10 bases agree with TRBD2. Trimming removed 2 bases from V and 3 bases from J; junction bases left unmatched: 7. The CDR3 extends over 16 amino acids. Germline CDR1 SEHNR, CDR2 FQNEAQ (reference sequence). CDR3 DNA: TGTGCCAGCAGCTTACCAACTAGCGGGACCTACTACGAGCAGTACTTC. It codes for CASSLPTSGTYYEQYF.

The table lists this clonotype with a few counts. V gene TRBV6-5 combines with J gene TRBJ2-1; 14 positions agree with TRBD2. V shed 4 bases, J shed 0 bases, and the junction held 8 bases outside the gene matches. CDR1 is MNHEY and CDR2 is SVGAGI in the germline V gene. This CDR3 contains 19 residues. The CDR3 region is CASSWAGTSGGISYNEQFF. DNA of the CDR3: TGTGCCAGCAGTTGGGCCGGGACTAGCGGGGGAATCTCCTACAATGAGCAGTTCTTC.

This clonotype was found once. V is TRBV18 and J is TRBJ2-6; D may be TRBD1 (6 bases). This CDR3 has 16 amino acids. V lost 2 bases, J lost 4 bases, and 12 bases lay in between. Germline-derived CDR1 and CDR2 are KGHSH and LQKENI. For the CDR3, the DNA is TGTGCCAGCTCACCAGCAGGGGTAGAGGGGGCCAACGTCCTGACTTTC. Translated: CASSPAGVEGANVLTF.

This clonotype was seen ten or more times. CDR3 nucleotides: TGTGCCAGCAGTCCCAGGGGGGCTTACTACGAGCAGTACTTC. This gives the protein CASSPRGAYYEQYF. The rearrangement uses TRBV12-3 or TRBV12-4 and TRBJ2-7; tentative D call: TRBD1 (7 bases). V shed 5 bases and J shed 3 bases, with 14 bases lying between them. CDR3 length: 14 residues.

As regards this clonotype: A much larger clone differs by one base, so this may be a read error. The genes are TRBV12-3 or TRBV12-4 and TRBJ2-7, with 11 nucleotides matching TRBD1. Trimming at V came to 6 bases and at J to 4 bases, leaving 5 bases not matched to a gene. The CDR3 contains 14 residues. The CDR3 nucleotides read TGTGCCAGCAGACACGGGACAGGGGGTTACGAGCAGTACTTC. As protein: CASRHGTGGYEQYF.

This clonotype occurred once. The chain carries TRBV12-3 or TRBV12-4 and TRBJ2-1; 8 nucleotides match TRBD1. V lost 7 bases to trimming and J lost 10 bases; unmatched junction nucleotides: 9. The CDR3 consists of 13 residues. CDR3 in amino acids: CASNQGAVSEQFF. The CDR3 DNA sequence: TGTGCCAGCAACCAGGGGGCGGTATCGGAGCAGTTCTTC.